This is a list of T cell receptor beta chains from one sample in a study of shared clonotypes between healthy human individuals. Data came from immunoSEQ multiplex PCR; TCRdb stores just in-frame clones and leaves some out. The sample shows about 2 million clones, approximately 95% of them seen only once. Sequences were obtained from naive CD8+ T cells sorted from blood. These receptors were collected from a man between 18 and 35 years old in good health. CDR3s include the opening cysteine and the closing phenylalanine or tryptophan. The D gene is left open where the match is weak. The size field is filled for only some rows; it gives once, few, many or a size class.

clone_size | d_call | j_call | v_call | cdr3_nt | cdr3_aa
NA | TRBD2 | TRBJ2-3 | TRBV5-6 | TGTGCCAGCAGCCCCGGAGGGCTAGCGGGGTTCACAGATACGCAGTATTTT | CASSPGGLAGFTDTQYF
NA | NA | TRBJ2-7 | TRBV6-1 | TGTGCCAGCAGTTTTCGGGAGTCCTACGAGCAGTACTTC | CASSFRESYEQYF
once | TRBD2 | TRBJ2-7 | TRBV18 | TGTGCCAGCTCCCCCAACCCCGGGACTAGCGGGAGTGGGTACGAGCAGTACTTC | CASSPNPGTSGSGYEQYF
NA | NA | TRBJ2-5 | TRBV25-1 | TGTGCCAGCAGTGAATTCGAGAACCTAGAGACCCAGTACTTC | CASSEFENLETQYF
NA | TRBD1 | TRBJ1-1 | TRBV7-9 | TGTGCCAGCAGCCCCCGGGACAGCGATGAAGCTTTCTTT | CASSPRDSDEAFF
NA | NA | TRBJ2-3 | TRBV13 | TGTGCCAGCAGCTTAGAACGGGAGCCAGATACGCAGTATTTT | CASSLEREPDTQYF
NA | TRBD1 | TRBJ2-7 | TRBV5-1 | TGCGCCAGCAGCTGGGACAGGGGCTACGAGCAGTACTTC | CASSWDRGYEQYF
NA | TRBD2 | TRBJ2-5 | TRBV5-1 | TGCGCCAGCAGCTTGATCCTAGCGGGGCCTCGCGACCGGGAGACCCAGTACTTC | CASSLILAGPRDRETQYF
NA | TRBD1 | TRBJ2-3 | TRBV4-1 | TGCGCCAGCAGCCAAGATGGGACAGGGTCGTCAGATACGCAGTATTTT | CASSQDGTGSSDTQYF
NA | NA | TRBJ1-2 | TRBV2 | TGTGCCAGCCGGGACGAATCGGGCTACACCTTC | CASRDESGYTF
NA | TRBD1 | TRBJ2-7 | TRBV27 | TGTGCCAGCAGTTTAGAGCCGACAGGGAGCTACGAGCAGTACTTC | CASSLEPTGSYEQYF
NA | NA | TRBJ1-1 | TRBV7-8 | TGTGCCAGCAGCTTTTGGATGAACACTGAAGCTTTCTTT | CASSFWMNTEAFF
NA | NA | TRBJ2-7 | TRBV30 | TGTGCCTGGAGTGTACTTGGGGAGTCATACGAGCAGTACTTC | CAWSVLGESYEQYF
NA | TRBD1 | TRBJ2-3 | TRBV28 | TGTGCCAGCAGTTTCCTGACAGGGTTGGAAGATACGCAGTATTTT | CASSFLTGLEDTQYF
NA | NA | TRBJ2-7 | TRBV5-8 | TGTGCCAGCAGCTTGCTCGACGAGCAGTACTTC | CASSLLDEQYF
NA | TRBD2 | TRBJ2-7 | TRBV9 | TGTGCCAGCAGCGTAGATAGCGGGAACATCTACGAGCAGTACTTC | CASSVDSGNIYEQYF
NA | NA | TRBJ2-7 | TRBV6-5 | TGTGCCAGCAGTGAAACCGACCGCTCCTACGAGCAGTACTTC | CASSETDRSYEQYF
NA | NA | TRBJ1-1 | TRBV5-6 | TGTGCCAGCAGCGTTGATCTGAACACTGAAGCTTTCTTT | CASSVDLNTEAFF
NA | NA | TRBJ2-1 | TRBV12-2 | TGTGCAAGTCGCACCGGAGGGCCGAGGGACTACAATGAGCAGTTCTTC | CASRTGGPRDYNEQFF
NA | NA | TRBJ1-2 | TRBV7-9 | TGTGCCAGCAGCTCGGACTACAACTATGGCTACACCTTC | CASSSDYNYGYTF
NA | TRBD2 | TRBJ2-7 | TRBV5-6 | TGTGCCAGCAGCACGGGGAGGGGAGGCGCCGTTTCCTACGAGCAGTACTTC | CASSTGRGGAVSYEQYF
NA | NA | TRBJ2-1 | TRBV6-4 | TGTGCCAGCCAAGACAGGTCGGGTGAGCAGTTCTTC | CASQDRSGEQFF
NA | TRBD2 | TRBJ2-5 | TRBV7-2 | TGTGCCAGCAGTTACCGACTAGCGGGACAAGAGACCCAGTACTTC | CASSYRLAGQETQYF
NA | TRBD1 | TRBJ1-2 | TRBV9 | TGTGCCAGCAGCGTAGAGGTGAAATGGGACAGCCATGGCTACACCTTC | CASSVEVKWDSHGYTF
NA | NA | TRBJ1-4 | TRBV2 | TGTGCCAGCAGACCCGGGGCGGCAGGGGTGGAAGAAAAACTGTTTTTT | CASRPGAAGVEEKLFF
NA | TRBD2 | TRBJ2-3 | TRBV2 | TGTGCCAGCAGTAGGGGGACTAGCTTCACAGATACGCAGTATTTT | CASSRGTSFTDTQYF
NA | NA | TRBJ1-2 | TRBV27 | TGTGCCAGCAGTTTTTTTCCGCCGCGTAGACAGGCCGCGCATGGCTACACCTTC | CASSFFPPRRQAAHGYTF
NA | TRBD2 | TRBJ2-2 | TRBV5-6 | TGTGCCAGCAGCTTCGGAGCGGGAGCCGGGGAGCTGTTTTTT | CASSFGAGAGELFF
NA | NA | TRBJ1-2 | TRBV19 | TGTGCCAGTACCCCCGGTTGGGGGGCCCCTAACTATGGCTACACCTTC | CASTPGWGAPNYGYTF
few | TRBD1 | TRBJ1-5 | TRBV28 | TGTGCCAGCTTAGACAGGGGAGGGCATTTT | CASLDRGGHF
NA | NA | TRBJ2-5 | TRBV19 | TGTGCCAGACTCTTAGGAGGGGGCTTGGAGACCCAGTACTTC | CARLLGGGLETQYF
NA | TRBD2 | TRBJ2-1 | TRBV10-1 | TGCGCCAGCGCCTCGGGACTAGCGGGAGGGGGCAATGAGCAGTTCTTC | CASASGLAGGGNEQFF
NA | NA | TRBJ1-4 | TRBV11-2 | TGTGCCAGCAGCCCCGGTCTGACTAATGAAAAACTGTTTTTT | CASSPGLTNEKLFF
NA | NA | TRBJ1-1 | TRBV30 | TGTGCCTGGACCAAGGAGGGGCCCTTAGCTTTCTTT | CAWTKEGPLAFF
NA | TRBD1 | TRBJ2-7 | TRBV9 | TGTGCCAGCAGCGAGGGGACAGGGAAAACCTACGAGCAGTACTTC | CASSEGTGKTYEQYF
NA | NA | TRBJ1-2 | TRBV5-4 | TGTGCCAGCAGCTTAGACAGGAACATTAACTATGGCTACACCTTC | CASSLDRNINYGYTF
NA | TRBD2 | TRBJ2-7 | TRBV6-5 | TGTGCCAGCCGACAGACCGGGACTAGCCTATCCGAGCAGTACTTC | CASRQTGTSLSEQYF
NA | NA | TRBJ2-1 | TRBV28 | TGTGCCAGCAGCCCCAAAGGCTCCTACAATGAGCAGTTCTTC | CASSPKGSYNEQFF
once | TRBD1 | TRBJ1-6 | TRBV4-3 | TGCGCCAGCATACCCCGACAGGGATATAATTCACCCCTCCACTTT | CASIPRQGYNSPLHF
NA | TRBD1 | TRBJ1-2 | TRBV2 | TGTGCCAGCAGCGAGGGACAGAGCTTCAACTATGGCTACACCTTC | CASSEGQSFNYGYTF
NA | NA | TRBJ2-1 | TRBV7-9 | TGTGCCAGCAGCTTACGGGACGGAATCTCCTACAATGAGCAGTTCTTC | CASSLRDGISYNEQFF
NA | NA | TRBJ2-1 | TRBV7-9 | TGTGCCAGTCGACTAGGCAATGAGCAGTTCTTC | CASRLGNEQFF
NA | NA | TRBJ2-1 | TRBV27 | TGTGCCAGCAGTTCGGCTAGCGTTTCCTACAATGAGCAGTTCTTC | CASSSASVSYNEQFF
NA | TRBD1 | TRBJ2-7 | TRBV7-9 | TGTGCCAGCAAGGGGGACAGGGAACCCCCTGGTGAGCAGTACTTC | CASKGDREPPGEQYF
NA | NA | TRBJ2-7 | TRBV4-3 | TGCGCCAGCAGCCAAGATAACAGCTACTCCTACGAGCAGTACTTC | CASSQDNSYSYEQYF
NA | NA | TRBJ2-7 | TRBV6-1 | TGTGCCAGCAGTGGCCTCGGGGGCGAGCAGTACTTC | CASSGLGGEQYF